The present T cell receptor (beta chain) was sequenced within a study of T cell changes during pregnancy in multiple sclerosis. The V and J ends lost 6 bases and 0 bases respectively, with 12 bases between them. CDR3 length: 15 residues. Germline lookup yields CDR1 MDHEN and CDR2 SYDVKM. The assay was immunoSEQ multiplex PCR, and TCRdb's table has in-frame clones only and misses some. This sample has about 19,000 clones, with about nine tenths found just once. This TCR was sampled from a female donor in good health, enrolled as a control in a pregnancy study. The source material was CD8+ T cells from peripheral blood mononuclear cells, sampled in the third trimester of pregnancy. The chain employs TRBV28 and TRBJ1-5; D might be TRBD1 (5 bases). The DNA for the CDR3 is TGTGCCAGCAGCCCGGGGGTAAATAGCAATCAGCCCCAGCATTTT. This codes for CASSPGVNSNQPQHF.